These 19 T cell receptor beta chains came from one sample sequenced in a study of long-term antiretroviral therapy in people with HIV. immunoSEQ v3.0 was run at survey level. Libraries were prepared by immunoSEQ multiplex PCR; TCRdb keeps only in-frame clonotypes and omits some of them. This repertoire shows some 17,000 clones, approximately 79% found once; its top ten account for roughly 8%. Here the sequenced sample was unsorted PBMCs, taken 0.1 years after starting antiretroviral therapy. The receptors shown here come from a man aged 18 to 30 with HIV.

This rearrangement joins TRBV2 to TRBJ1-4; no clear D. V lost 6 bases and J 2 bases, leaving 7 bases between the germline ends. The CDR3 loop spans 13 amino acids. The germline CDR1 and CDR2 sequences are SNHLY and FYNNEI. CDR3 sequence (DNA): TGTGCCAGCAGCGGCCGTACTAATGAAAAACTGTTTTTT. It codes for CASSGRTNEKLFF.

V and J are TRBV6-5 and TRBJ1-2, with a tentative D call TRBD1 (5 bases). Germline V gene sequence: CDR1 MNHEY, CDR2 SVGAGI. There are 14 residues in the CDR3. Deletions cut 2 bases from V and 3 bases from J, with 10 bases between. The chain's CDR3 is CASSYTARDYGYTF. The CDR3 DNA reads TGTGCCAGCAGTTACACCGCCAGGGACTATGGCTACACCTTC.

In DNA form, the CDR3 reads TGCGCCAGCAGCCAAGATACGGGACGGGCCTACACTGAAGCTTTCTTT. Encoded protein: CASSQDTGRAYTEAFF. The V and J genes are TRBV4-3 and TRBJ1-1, with a possible D match to TRBD1 (5 bases). This CDR3 has 16 amino acids. Trimming removed 0 bases at V and 3 bases at J, with 14 bases between. Looked up from germline, CDR1 is LGHNA and CDR2 is YSLEER.

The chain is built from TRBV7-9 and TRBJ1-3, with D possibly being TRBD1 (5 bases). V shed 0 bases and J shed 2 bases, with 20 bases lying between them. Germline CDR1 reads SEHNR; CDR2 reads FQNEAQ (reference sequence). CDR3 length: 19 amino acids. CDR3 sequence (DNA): TGTGCCAGCAGCTTAGCGGGAGGAACAGGTTTCGGACCTGGAAACACCATATATTTT. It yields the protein CASSLAGGTGFGPGNTIYF. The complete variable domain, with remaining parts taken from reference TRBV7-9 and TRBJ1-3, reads DTGVSQNPRHKITKRGQNVTFRCDPISEHNRLYWYRQTLGQGPEFLTYFQNEAQLEKSRLLSDRFSAERPKGSFSTLEIQRTEQGDSAMYLCASSLAGGTGFGPGNTIYFGEGSWLTVV.

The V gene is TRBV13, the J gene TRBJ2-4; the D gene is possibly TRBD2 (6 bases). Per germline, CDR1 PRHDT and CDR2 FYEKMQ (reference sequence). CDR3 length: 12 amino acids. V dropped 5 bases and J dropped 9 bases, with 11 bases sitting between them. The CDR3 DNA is TGTGCCAGCAGCGGGCAGGAGGGCATTCAGTACTTC. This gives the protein CASSGQEGIQYF.

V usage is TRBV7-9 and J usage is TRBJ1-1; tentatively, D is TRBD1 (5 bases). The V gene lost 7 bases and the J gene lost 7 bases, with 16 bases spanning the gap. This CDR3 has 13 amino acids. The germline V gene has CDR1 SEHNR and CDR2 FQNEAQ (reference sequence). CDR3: CASKRGVLDEAFF. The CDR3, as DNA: TGTGCCAGCAAGCGAGGGGTCTTGGATGAAGCTTTCTTT.

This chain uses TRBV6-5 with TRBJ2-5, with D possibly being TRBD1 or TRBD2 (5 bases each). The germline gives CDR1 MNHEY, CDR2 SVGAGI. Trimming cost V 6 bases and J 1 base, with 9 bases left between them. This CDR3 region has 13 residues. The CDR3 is CASSTGGQETQYF. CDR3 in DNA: TGTGCCAGCAGCACAGGAGGCCAAGAGACCCAGTACTTC.

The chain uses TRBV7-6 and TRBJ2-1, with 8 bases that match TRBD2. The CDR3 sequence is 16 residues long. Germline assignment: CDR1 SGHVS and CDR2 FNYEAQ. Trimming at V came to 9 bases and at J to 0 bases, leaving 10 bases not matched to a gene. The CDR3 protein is CASSGNPFSSYNEQFF. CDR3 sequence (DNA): TGTGCCAGTAGCGGGAATCCCTTCAGCTCCTACAATGAGCAGTTCTTC. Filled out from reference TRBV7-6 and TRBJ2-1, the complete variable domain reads GAGVSQSPRYKVTKRGQDVALRCDPISGHVSLYWYRQALGQGPEFLTYFNYEAQQDKSGLPNDRFSAERPEGSISTLTIQRTEQRDSAMYRCASSGNPFSSYNEQFFGPGTRLTVL.

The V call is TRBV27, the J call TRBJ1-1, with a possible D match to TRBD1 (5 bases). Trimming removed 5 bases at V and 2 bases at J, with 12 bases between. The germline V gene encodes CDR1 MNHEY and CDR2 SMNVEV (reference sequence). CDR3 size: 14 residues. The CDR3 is CASSIAGGNTEAFF. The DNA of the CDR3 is TGTGCCAGCAGTATCGCCGGGGGTAACACTGAAGCTTTCTTT.

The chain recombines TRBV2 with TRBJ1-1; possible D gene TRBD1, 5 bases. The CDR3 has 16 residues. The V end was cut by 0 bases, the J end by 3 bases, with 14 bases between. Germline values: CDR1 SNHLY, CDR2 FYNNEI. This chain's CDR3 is CASSEAPGRRDTEAFF. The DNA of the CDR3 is TGTGCCAGCAGTGAAGCGCCAGGGAGGAGGGACACTGAAGCTTTCTTT.

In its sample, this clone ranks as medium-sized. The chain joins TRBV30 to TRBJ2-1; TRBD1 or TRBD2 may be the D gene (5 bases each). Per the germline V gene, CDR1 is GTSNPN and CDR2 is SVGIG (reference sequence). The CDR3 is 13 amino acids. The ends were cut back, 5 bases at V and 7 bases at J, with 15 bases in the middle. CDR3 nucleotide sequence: TGTGCCTGGGAACTTCCGGGGCTGAATGAGCAGTTCTTC. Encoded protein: CAWELPGLNEQFF.

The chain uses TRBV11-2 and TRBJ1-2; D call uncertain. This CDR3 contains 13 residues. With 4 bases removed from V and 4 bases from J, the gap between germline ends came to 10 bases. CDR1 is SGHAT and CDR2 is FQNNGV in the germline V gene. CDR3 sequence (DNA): TGTGCCAGCAGCTCGGACGGTGCCTATGGCTACACCTTC. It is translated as CASSSDGAYGYTF.

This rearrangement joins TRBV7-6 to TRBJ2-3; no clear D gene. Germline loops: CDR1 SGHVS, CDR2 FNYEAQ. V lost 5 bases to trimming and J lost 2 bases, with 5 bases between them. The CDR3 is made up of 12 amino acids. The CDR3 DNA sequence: TGTGCCAGCAGCCCCGCCACAGATACGCAGTATTTT. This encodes CASSPATDTQYF.

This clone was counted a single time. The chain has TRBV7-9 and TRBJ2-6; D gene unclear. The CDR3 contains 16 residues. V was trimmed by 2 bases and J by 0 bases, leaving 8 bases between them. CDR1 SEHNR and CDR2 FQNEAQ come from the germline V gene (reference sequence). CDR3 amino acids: CASSLLVSSGANVLTF. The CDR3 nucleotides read TGTGCCAGCAGCTTATTGGTGAGCTCTGGGGCCAACGTCCTGACTTTC.

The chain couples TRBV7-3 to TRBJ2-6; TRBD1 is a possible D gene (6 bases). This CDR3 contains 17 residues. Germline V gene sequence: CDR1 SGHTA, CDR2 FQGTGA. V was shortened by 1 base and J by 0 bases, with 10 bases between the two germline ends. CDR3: CASSLRGGISGANVLTF. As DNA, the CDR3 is TGTGCCAGCAGCTTAAGAGGGGGTATCTCTGGGGCCAACGTCCTGACTTTC.

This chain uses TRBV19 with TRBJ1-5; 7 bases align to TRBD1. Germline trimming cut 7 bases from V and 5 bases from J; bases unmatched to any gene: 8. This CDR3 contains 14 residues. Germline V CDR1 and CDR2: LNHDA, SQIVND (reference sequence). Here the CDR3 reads CASNPGTAYQPQHF. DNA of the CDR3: TGTGCCAGTAATCCCGGGACAGCCTATCAGCCCCAGCATTTT. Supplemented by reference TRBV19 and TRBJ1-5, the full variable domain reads DGGITQSPKYLFRKEGQNVTLSCEQNLNHDAMYWYRQDPGQGLRLIYYSQIVNDFQKGDIAEGYSVSREKKESFPLTVTSAQKNPTAFYLCASNPGTAYQPQHFGDGTRLSIL.

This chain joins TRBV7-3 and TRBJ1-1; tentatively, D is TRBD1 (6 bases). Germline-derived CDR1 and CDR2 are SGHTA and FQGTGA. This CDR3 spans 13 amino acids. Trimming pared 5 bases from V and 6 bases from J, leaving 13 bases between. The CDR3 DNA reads TGTGCCAGCAGCGATCCGGGGGGCGCTGAAGCTTTCTTT. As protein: CASSDPGGAEAFF.

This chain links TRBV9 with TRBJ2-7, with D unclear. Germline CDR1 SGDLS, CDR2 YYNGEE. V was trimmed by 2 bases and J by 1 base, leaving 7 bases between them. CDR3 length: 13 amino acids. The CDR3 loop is CASSVDVSYEQYF. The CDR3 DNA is TGTGCCAGCAGCGTGGACGTATCCTACGAGCAGTACTTC.

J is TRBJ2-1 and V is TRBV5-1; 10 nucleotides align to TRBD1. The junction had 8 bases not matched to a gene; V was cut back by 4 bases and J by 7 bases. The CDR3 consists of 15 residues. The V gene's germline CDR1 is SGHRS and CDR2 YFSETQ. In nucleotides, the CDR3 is TGCGCCAGCAGCGTAAGACAGGGGGCGCGGAATGAGCAGTTCTTC. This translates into CASSVRQGARNEQFF.